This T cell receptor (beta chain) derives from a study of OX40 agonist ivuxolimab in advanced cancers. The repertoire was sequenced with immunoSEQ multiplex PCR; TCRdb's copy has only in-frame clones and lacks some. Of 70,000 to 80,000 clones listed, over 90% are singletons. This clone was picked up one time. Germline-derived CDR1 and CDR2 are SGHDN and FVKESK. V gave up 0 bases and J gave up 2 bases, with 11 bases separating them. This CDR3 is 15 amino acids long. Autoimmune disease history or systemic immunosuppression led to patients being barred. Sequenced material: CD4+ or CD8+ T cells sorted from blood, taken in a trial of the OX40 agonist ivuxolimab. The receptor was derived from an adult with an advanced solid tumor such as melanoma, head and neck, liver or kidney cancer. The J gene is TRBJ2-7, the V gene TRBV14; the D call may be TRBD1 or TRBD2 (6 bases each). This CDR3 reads CASSQERGAAYEQYF. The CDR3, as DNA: TGTGCCAGCAGCCAAGAGAGGGGGGCCGCCTACGAGCAGTACTTC. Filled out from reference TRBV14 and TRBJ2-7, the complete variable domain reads EAGVTQFPSHSVIEKGQTVTLRCDPISGHDNLYWYRRVMGKEIKFLLHFVKESKQDESGMPNNRFLAERTGGTYSTLKVQPAELEDSGVYFCASSQERGAAYEQYFGPGTRLTVT.